The rows below give T cell receptor beta chains drawn from one sample of a study of identical twins. Each CDR3 protein gets one entry after TCRdb re-called the 5' RACE reads with MiXCR. The sample consists of 400,000 or so distinct CDR3 sequences, approximately 9.1% of them appearing once. Sequenced sample: naive T cells sorted from blood. The receptors come from a woman aged 45-60 years in good health. The CDR3 runs from the conserved cysteine through the conserved F or W. D genes are given only for firm matches.

v_call,j_call,d_call,cdr3_aa
TRBV3-1,TRBJ1-5,TRBD1,CASSAGTGSNQPQHF
TRBV7-8,TRBJ2-5,-,CASSPGPYDQYF
TRBV6-6,TRBJ2-2,TRBD2,CASSYTSGYTGELFF
TRBV12-3/TRBV12-4,TRBJ2-1,TRBD2,CASSLRAGGIYNEQFF
TRBV12-3/TRBV12-4,TRBJ2-1,TRBD2,CASSLSGDPGGEQFF
TRBV19,TRBJ1-1,-,CASRHAKAEAFF
TRBV6-2/TRBV6-3,TRBJ2-2,TRBD1,CASSFGRGRDTGELFF
TRBV3-1,TRBJ2-1,TRBD1,CASSQWTGFYNEQFF
TRBV11-2,TRBJ2-5,-,CASNAGSNHQETQYF
TRBV27,TRBJ2-1,TRBD2,CASSLLAGFYNEQFF
TRBV6-5,TRBJ2-1,TRBD2,CASSYELADYNEQFF
TRBV7-8,TRBJ2-1,-,CASSPGTRVSYNEQFF
TRBV11-2,TRBJ2-1,TRBD2,CASNPGVAGMAYNEQFF
TRBV30,TRBJ2-3,-,CAWEWTGTDTQYF
TRBV29-1,TRBJ1-5,-,CSAGLGSVGTTQHF
TRBV6-5,TRBJ2-2,-,CASSYLSSGELFF
TRBV20-1,TRBJ2-3,-,CSAYPGEWGRADTQYF
TRBV5-1,TRBJ2-2,-,CASSSIKTGELFF